The next 6 T cell receptor beta chains were all read from a single sample in a study of T cell responses to AZD1222 COVID-19 vaccine. The protocol was immunoSEQ multiplex PCR, while the TCRdb copy is restricted to in-frame clones and leaves out a portion. The sample records some 160,000 clones, roughly 89% being singletons. The source material was peripheral blood, sampled on day 0 of AZD1222 vaccination. The receptors were gathered from an adult in good health.

The chain has TRBV7-8 and TRBJ2-5, with D possibly being TRBD1 (5 bases). This CDR3 contains 18 residues. CDR1 and CDR2 from the germline V gene are SGHVS and FQNEAQ. V lost 1 base to trimming and J lost 10 bases, with 28 bases between them. CDR3 DNA: TGTGCCAGCAGCTTAGAATATGGTTTGCAGGGTGGTTCTGTCGACCAGTACTTC. Residues: CASSLEYGLQGGSVDQYF.

This clone was seen once. The V and J genes are TRBV21-1 and TRBJ2-4. TRBV21-1 is termed a pseudogene. This CDR3 comprises 14 residues. The CDR3 DNA reads TGTGCCAGCAGCCCAAATGGACCCCGTACAACGAAGTACTTC. This translates into CASSPNGPRTTKYF.

The chain is built from TRBV6-4 and TRBJ1-1; D ambiguous. V shed 7 bases and J shed 1 base, with 7 bases lying between them. CDR3 length: 12 amino acids. Germline V gene lookup returns CDR1 MRHNA and CDR2 SNTAGT. CDR3 sequence reads: CASIRENTEAFF. The CDR3 DNA is TGTGCCAGCATCCGGGAGAACACTGAAGCTTTCTTT.

V and J are TRBV4-3 and TRBJ2-3; TRBD1 might be the D (5 bases). The V end lost 4 bases, the J end lost 6 bases, and 20 bases lay between the germline ends. Germline CDR1 LGHNA, CDR2 YSLEER. The CDR3 covers 16 residues. CDR3 nucleotides: TGCGCCAGCAGCCGAAATAGGGGCGCGCTCGCGGATACGCAGTATTTT. It translates to CASSRNRGALADTQYF.

The J gene is TRBJ1-5, the V gene TRBV27; D unresolved. In germline, CDR1 is MNHEY, CDR2 SMNVEV (reference sequence). The CDR3 is made up of 13 amino acids. Trimming removed 0 bases at V and 6 bases at J, with 6 bases between. In DNA form, the CDR3 reads TGTGCCAGCAGTTTATCATGGGGTCAGCCCCAGCATTTT. This gives the protein CASSLSWGQPQHF.

The CDR3 coding sequence is TGTGCCAGCAGCTTGGAAGGCGGGAGTACGCAGTATTTT. This codes for CASSLEGGSTQYF. The chain carries TRBV5-4 and TRBJ2-3, with 7 bases matching TRBD2. CDR1 is SGHNT and CDR2 is YYREEE in the germline V gene (reference sequence). The CDR3 spans 13 residues. Unmatched junction bases numbered 3, after V lost 0 bases and J lost 8 bases.